A single sample gave rise to the 23 T cell receptor beta chains below, sequenced in a study of control samples from healthy donors and cancer patients. Sequenced by immunoSEQ multiplex PCR; TCRdb stores in-frame clones only, minus some. The data show 100,000 to 150,000 clones, just under 90% seen once. What was sequenced was PBMCs. All receptors derive from a man over 45 with head and neck cancer.

This chain connects TRBV6-5 to TRBJ1-1; D is ambiguous. The V end lost 2 bases, the J end lost 11 bases, and 15 bases lay between the germline ends. The germline CDR1 and CDR2 sequences are MNHEY and SVGAGI. The CDR3 consists of 13 residues. CDR3 nucleotide sequence: TGTGCCAGCAGTTACGCGCGGACCGGTGGGGCTTTCTTT. It translates to CASSYARTGGAFF.

In this sample, this clone turned up once. The V and J genes are TRBV2 and TRBJ1-1; 7 nucleotides agree with TRBD1. The V gene's germline CDR1 is SNHLY and CDR2 FYNNEI. This CDR3 region has 16 residues. Losses at the gene ends were 10 bases for V and 1 base for J; bases not matched to a gene: 15. CDR3 bases: TGTGCCACCTTACAGGGGTTGGGGGCAGGGAACACTGAAGCTTTCTTT. This encodes CATLQGLGAGNTEAFF.

The chain uses TRBV30 and TRBJ1-2; TRBD1 agrees at 9 bases. The trim removed 3 bases at V and 2 bases at J, leaving 1 base unmatched. The V gene's germline CDR1 is GTSNPN and CDR2 SVGIG (reference sequence). The CDR3 runs 13 residues. CDR3 in amino acids: CAWSTGGNYGYTF. CDR3 in DNA: TGTGCCTGGAGCACAGGGGGCAACTATGGCTACACCTTC.

V is TRBV3-1 (or the pseudogene TRBV3-2) and J is TRBJ2-5, with 7 bases fitting TRBD1. With V trimmed by 11 bases and J by 1 base, 7 bases remained unmatched. CDR3 length equals 13 residues. CDR1 is LGHDT and CDR2 is YNNKEL in the germline V gene (reference sequence). CDR3 bases: TGTGCCTCGGGCGACAGGGTCCAAGAGACCCAGTACTTC. Translating gives CASGDRVQETQYF.

The chain has TRBV5-1 and TRBJ2-1; D assignment may be TRBD1 or TRBD2 (5 bases each). Trimming removed 4 bases at V and 5 bases at J, with 13 bases between. CDR1 and CDR2 (germline): SGHRS, YFSETQ. The CDR3 contains 14 residues. This CDR3 reads CASSPGRGDNEQFF. The CDR3 DNA is TGCGCCAGCAGCCCGGGGCGAGGGGACAATGAGCAGTTCTTC.

This rearrangement joins TRBV3-1 (or the pseudogene TRBV3-2) to TRBJ2-3; no clear D. This CDR3 spans 13 amino acids. Per germline, CDR1 LGHDT and CDR2 YNNKEL (reference sequence). Trimming pared 4 bases from V and 6 bases from J, leaving 11 bases between. Here the CDR3 reads CASSRVEVDTQYF. For the CDR3, the DNA is TGTGCCAGCAGCCGCGTTGAGGTGGATACGCAGTATTTT.

The V call is TRBV19, the J call TRBJ1-1, with TRBD1 identical over 7 bases. Germline V gene sequence: CDR1 LNHDA, CDR2 SQIVND (reference sequence). The length of the CDR3 is 14 residues. Trimming took 3 bases from V and 6 from J; bases not matched to a gene: 7. The CDR3 coding sequence is TGTGCCAGTAGTATTCAGGGGGAAATTTCTGAAGCTTTCTTT. Translation: CASSIQGEISEAFF.

The chain carries TRBV2 and TRBJ2-3; 11 nucleotides align to TRBD2. The ends lost 6 bases at V and 1 base at J; junction bases unmatched: 6. The CDR3 is 16 residues long. CDR1 is SNHLY and CDR2 is FYNNEI in the germline V gene. For the CDR3, the DNA is TGTGCCAGCAGGGCGACTAGCGGGGACCGCACAGATACGCAGTATTTT. Its translation is CASRATSGDRTDTQYF.

Only one count was recorded for this clone. V is TRBV19 and J is TRBJ2-1, with TRBD1 matching 8 bases. The CDR3 loop spans 16 amino acids. Germline CDR1 and CDR2: LNHDA and SQIVND (reference sequence). Trimming at V came to 6 bases and at J to 3 bases, leaving 10 bases not matched to a gene. DNA for the CDR3: TGTGCCAGTAGGCTCGAACCGGGACAGGACTACAATGAGCAGTTCTTC. It codes for CASRLEPGQDYNEQFF. The full variable domain, its missing parts supplied by reference TRBV19 and TRBJ2-1, is DGGITQSPKYLFRKEGQNVTLSCEQNLNHDAMYWYRQDPGQGLRLIYYSQIVNDFQKGDIAEGYSVSREKKESFPLTVTSAQKNPTAFYLCASRLEPGQDYNEQFFGPGTRLTVL.

The chain carries TRBV3-1 (or the pseudogene TRBV3-2) and TRBJ2-3; no reliable D call. The CDR3 extends over 11 amino acids. V was trimmed by 6 bases and J by 2 bases, leaving 3 bases between them. CDR1 LGHDT and CDR2 YNNKEL come from the germline V gene (reference sequence). As DNA, the CDR3 is TGTGCCAGCAGTTACACAGATACGCAGTATTTT. Amino acids: CASSYTDTQYF.

This clone was seen a single time. V usage is TRBV5-4 and J usage is TRBJ1-4; D might be TRBD1 (5 bases). The CDR3 has 15 amino acids. Per the germline V gene, CDR1 is SGHNT and CDR2 is YYREEE (reference sequence). V was trimmed by 0 bases and J by 7 bases, leaving 13 bases between them. The CDR3 loop reads CASSLDQGRVEKLFF. The CDR3 nucleotides are TGTGCCAGCAGCTTGGATCAGGGTAGGGTTGAAAAACTGTTTTTT.

The chain uses TRBV27 and TRBJ2-1; 7 bases are shared with TRBD2. The length of the CDR3 is 14 residues. Germline V lookup: CDR1 MNHEY, CDR2 SMNVEV (reference sequence). V shed 10 bases, J shed 2 bases, and the junction held 8 bases outside the gene matches. The CDR3 DNA sequence: TGTGCCACCTGCGCGGGGGAAACCTACAATGAGCAGTTCTTC. Translation: CATCAGETYNEQFF.

The rearrangement joins TRBV24-1 to TRBJ2-2; 8 positions agree with TRBD2. The ends lost 0 bases at V and 2 bases at J; junction bases unmatched: 1. Germline V gene lookup returns CDR1 KGHDR and CDR2 SFDVKD. CDR3 length: 16 amino acids. The DNA of the CDR3 is TGTGCCACCAGTGATTTGACTAGCGGAAACACCGGGGAGCTGTTTTTT. The encoded protein is CATSDLTSGNTGELFF.

CDR3 nucleotides: TGTGCCAGAAGCTTAGGACTAGCGGGAGACTACGAGCAGTACTTC. Encoded protein: CARSLGLAGDYEQYF. The J gene is TRBJ2-7, the V gene TRBV7-5; the D call of TRBD2 is as the table states it, not checked on the DNA. TRBV7-5 is marked as a pseudogene. The CDR3 sequence is 15 residues long.

The chain couples TRBV5-1 to TRBJ2-7; D is perhaps TRBD1 or TRBD2 (5 bases each). There are 15 residues in the CDR3. Germline assignment: CDR1 SGHRS and CDR2 YFSETQ. V dropped 4 bases and J dropped 5 bases, with 19 bases sitting between them. DNA of the CDR3: TGCGCCAGCAGCATAGAGGCTGGATGGGGGAACGAGCAGTACTTC. It translates to CASSIEAGWGNEQYF.

The J gene is TRBJ1-1, the V gene TRBV11-2, with D possibly being TRBD1 (6 bases). The germline CDR1 and CDR2 sequences are SGHAT and FQNNGV. The CDR3 sequence is 14 residues long. The V end lost 0 bases, the J end lost 8 bases, and 13 bases lay between the germline ends. This chain's CDR3 is CASSLEIGGTEAFF. In DNA, the CDR3 is TGTGCCAGCAGCTTAGAAATTGGGGGCACAGAAGCTTTCTTT.

The rearrangement uses TRBV25-1 and TRBJ2-2, with D perhaps assigned TRBD1 or TRBD2 (5 bases each). The length of the CDR3 is 16 residues. Germline CDR1 is MGHDK and CDR2 is SYGVNS. V lost 1 base and J 0 bases, leaving 9 bases between the germline ends. The CDR3 bases are TGTGCCAGCAGTGAATTGGGGCGGGCGAACACCGGGGAGCTGTTTTTT. It codes for CASSELGRANTGELFF.

The chain has TRBV19 and TRBJ1-1; D gene unclear. The CDR3 runs to 15 residues. V was trimmed by 3 bases and J by 0 bases, leaving 11 bases between them. Germline-derived CDR1 and CDR2 are LNHDA and SQIVND (reference sequence). The CDR3 coding sequence is TGTGCCAGTAGTATCAGTGACGGCGTGAACACTGAAGCTTTCTTT. This translates into CASSISDGVNTEAFF. Full variable domain (outside the CDR3, taken from reference TRBV19 and TRBJ1-1): DGGITQSPKYLFRKEGQNVTLSCEQNLNHDAMYWYRQDPGQGLRLIYYSQIVNDFQKGDIAEGYSVSREKKESFPLTVTSAQKNPTAFYLCASSISDGVNTEAFFGQGTRLTVV.

CDR3: CAIAATTGAHTGELFF. CDR3 DNA sequence: TGTGCCATCGCGGCTACGACAGGGGCTCACACCGGGGAGCTGTTTTTT. The chain carries TRBV10-3 and TRBJ2-2, with 8 positions matching TRBD1. The CDR3 is 16 amino acids. The V and J ends lost 8 bases and 3 bases, in that order; junction bases with no gene match: 11. Germline CDR1 is ENHRY and CDR2 is SYGVKD.

The chain is built from TRBV2 and TRBJ2-5; D may be TRBD2 (6 bases). CDR3 length: 11 residues. CDR1 is SNHLY and CDR2 is FYNNEI in the germline V gene. V lost 6 bases and J lost 5, with 7 bases in between. The CDR3 DNA follows: TGTGCCAGCAGAGGGAGGGAGACCCAGTACTTC. Protein sequence: CASRGRETQYF.

The chain couples TRBV7-9 to TRBJ2-3, with 9 positions matching TRBD2. This CDR3 spans 15 amino acids. J lost 2 bases, V lost 5 bases, and 5 bases had no gene match. Germline V gene data show CDR1 as SEHNR and CDR2 as FQNEAQ (reference sequence). In DNA, the CDR3 is TGTGCCAGCAGCCCTTCTAGCGGGGCCACAGATACGCAGTATTTT. It yields the protein CASSPSSGATDTQYF.

The genes are TRBV6-1 and TRBJ1-4; possible D gene TRBD1, 5 bases. Per the germline V gene, CDR1 is MNHNS and CDR2 is SASEGT. V lost 3 bases and J lost 0, with 11 bases in between. CDR3 length: 16 amino acids. The CDR3 loop is CASSEAKGSTNEKLFF. The CDR3 coding sequence is TGTGCCAGCAGTGAGGCGAAGGGGTCAACTAATGAAAAACTGTTTTTT.

The rearrangement uses TRBV25-1 and TRBJ2-1, with D unresolved. Germline-derived CDR1 and CDR2 are MGHDK and SYGVNS. The CDR3 covers 11 residues. Trimming shortened V by 4 bases and J by 2 bases, and 0 bases separated the two germline ends. CDR3 bases: TGTGCCAGCAGTGCCTACAATGAGCAGTTCTTC. This sequence encodes CASSAYNEQFF.